Below, 17 T cell receptor beta chains from the same sample are listed, as sequenced in a study of cytomegalovirus exposure and HLA in healthy donors. The table came from immunoSEQ multiplex PCR; TCRdb's copy has only in-frame clones and leaves some out. The top ten clones hold roughly 3% of a sample with 150,000 to 200,000 clones, around nine tenths of them seen once. Specimen: PBMCs. The receptor set was obtained from a young man in good health and CMV-seropositive.

This clone was recorded only once. V usage is TRBV2 and J usage is TRBJ1-2; D is unresolved. Germline CDR1 reads SNHLY; CDR2 reads FYNNEI. V was trimmed by 5 bases and J by 0 bases, leaving 10 bases between them. The CDR3 extends over 14 amino acids. The CDR3 coding sequence is TGTGCCAGCAGTAGGAGTTCCCCTAACTATGGCTACACCTTC. It encodes CASSRSSPNYGYTF.

The chain carries TRBV6-9 and TRBJ2-6; the match to TRBD1 covers 11 bases. CDR3 length: 19 residues. V was clipped by 8 bases and J by 0 bases; unmatched bases: 12. Looked up from germline, CDR1 is MNHGY and CDR2 is SVAAGI. CDR3 region: CASGPDRDRGSSGANVLTF. In DNA form, the CDR3 reads TGTGCCAGCGGGCCCGACCGGGACAGGGGGAGCTCTGGGGCCAACGTCCTGACTTTC.

The chain carries TRBV5-1 and TRBJ2-7, with D perhaps matching TRBD1 (6 bases). CDR3 length: 13 residues. V shed 4 bases and J shed 2 bases, with 10 bases lying between them. Germline lookup yields CDR1 SGHRS and CDR2 YFSETQ. CDR3 bases: TGCGCCAGCAGCATAACAGGGACCTACGAGCAGTACTTC. Protein product: CASSITGTYEQYF.

Notes on this clone: One end of the junction does not line up with germline, which may come from a read error. The chain carries TRBV6-5 and TRBJ2-5; tentative D call: TRBD2 (6 bases). The length of the CDR3 is 13 residues. CDR1 is MNHEY and CDR2 is SVGAGI in the germline V gene. The CDR3 coding sequence is TGTGCCAGCAGTTACTCCCCCCTCACTAGCTCCCACTTC. Its protein is CASSYSPLTSSHF.

The CDR3: CASSTRGQNYEQYF. The CDR3 DNA reads as TGTGCCAGCAGTACCCGGGGACAGAATTACGAGCAGTACTTC. This chain connects TRBV28 to TRBJ2-7; 7 nucleotides align to TRBD1. Germline lookup yields CDR1 MDHEN and CDR2 SYDVKM. Trimming removed 5 bases from V and 4 bases from J; junction bases left unmatched: 8. The CDR3 has 14 amino acids.

The J gene is TRBJ2-5, the V gene TRBV25-1; D might be TRBD1 (5 bases). The V and J ends lost 6 bases and 5 bases respectively, with 16 bases between them. The CDR3 sequence is 14 residues long. From germline, CDR1 is MGHDK and CDR2 SYGVNS. CDR3 DNA: TGTGCCAGCAGGAGCAGGGATTGGGCGGAGACCCAGTACTTC. This encodes CASRSRDWAETQYF. Full variable domain (remainder filled in from reference TRBV25-1 and TRBJ2-5): EADIYQTPRYLVIGTGKKITLECSQTMGHDKMYWYQQDPGMELHLIHYSYGVNSTEKGDLSSESTVSRIRTEHFPLTLESARPSHTSQYLCASRSRDWAETQYFGPGTRLLVL.

The chain is built from TRBV7-2 and TRBJ2-1, with TRBD2 matching over 9 bases. The CDR3 has 14 amino acids. The germline CDR1 and CDR2 sequences are SGHTA and FQGNSA. V shed 7 bases, J shed 5 bases, and the junction held 6 bases outside the gene matches. The CDR3 is CASKPGLANNEQFF. CDR3 nucleotide sequence: TGTGCCAGCAAACCGGGACTAGCAAACAATGAGCAGTTCTTC.

The chain uses TRBV20-1 and TRBJ1-1; TRBD1 is a possible D gene (5 bases). The CDR3 is 11 residues long. Germline V gives CDR1 DFQATT, CDR2 SNEGSKA (reference sequence). Trimming left V 5 bases short and J 5 bases short, with 9 bases between. CDR3 DNA sequence: TGCAGTGCTGTGGGGGGGACTGAAGCTTTCTTT. Translating it yields CSAVGGTEAFF.

The CDR3 here is CASSFRQEAGRDYGSEAFF. In DNA form, the CDR3 reads TGTGCCAGCAGCTTCCGACAGGAGGCCGGACGGGACTACGGGTCTGAAGCTTTCTTT. The V and J genes are TRBV7-9 and TRBJ1-1; tentatively, D is TRBD1 (6 bases). Trimming shortened V by 3 bases and J by 6 bases, and 29 bases separated the two germline ends. CDR1 is SEHNR, CDR2 FQNEAQ, per germline (reference sequence). CDR3 length: 19 amino acids.

The chain employs TRBV6-1 and TRBJ2-1; 7 bases fit TRBD1. Germline V gene data show CDR1 as MNHNS and CDR2 as SASEGT. CDR3 length equals 14 residues. After removal of 5 bases from V and 6 bases from J, the junction contained 7 bases not matched to a gene. The CDR3 DNA sequence: TGTGCCAGCAGTTGGGACAGCCGGGGCAATGAGCAGTTCTTC. This codes for CASSWDSRGNEQFF.

Written as DNA, the CDR3 is TGTGCCAGCAGTCCCCTCCGACAGGGGCGTTACAATGAGCAGTTCTTC. The encoded protein is CASSPLRQGRYNEQFF. The chain couples TRBV27 to TRBJ2-1; the match to TRBD1 covers 8 bases. V dropped 5 bases and J dropped 4; count of bases not matched to a gene: 10. CDR1 and CDR2 (germline): MNHEY, SMNVEV (reference sequence). This CDR3 is 16 amino acids long.

J is TRBJ2-3 and V is TRBV9; 7 nucleotides match TRBD1. Trimming took 0 bases from V and 2 from J; bases not matched to a gene: 9. CDR1 and CDR2 (germline): SGDLS, YYNGEE. The CDR3 extends over 17 amino acids. The CDR3 sequence: CASSVARTGAHTDTQYF. The CDR3 DNA is TGTGCCAGCAGCGTAGCACGAACAGGGGCCCACACAGATACGCAGTATTTT. Variable domain in full (rest from reference TRBV9 and TRBJ2-3): DSGVTQTPKHLITATGQRVTLRCSPRSGDLSVYWYQQSLDQGLQFLIQYYNGEERAKGNILERFSAQQFPDLHSELNLSSLELGDSALYFCASSVARTGAHTDTQYFGPGTRLTVL.

The CDR3 DNA is TGTGCCAGCAGCTTAGCGATAGTAGTTAGCGGGAGTGGCGATGAGCAGTTCTTC. Translated, it gives CASSLAIVVSGSGDEQFF. The rearrangement joins TRBV7-2 to TRBJ2-1, with 9 bases fitting TRBD2. V was clipped by 0 bases and J by 8 bases; unmatched bases: 14. From germline, CDR1 is SGHTA and CDR2 FQGNSA. There are 18 residues in the CDR3.

This clone was picked up one time. The rearrangement uses TRBV27 and TRBJ2-1; 9 nucleotides agree with TRBD2. The length of the CDR3 is 18 residues. J was trimmed by 4 bases and V by 6 bases; bases with no gene match: 16. Germline V gene data show CDR1 as MNHEY and CDR2 as SMNVEV (reference sequence). Here the CDR3 reads CASRLFGSGLALYNEQFF. The CDR3 nucleotides are TGTGCCAGCAGACTCTTCGGATCGGGACTAGCTTTATACAATGAGCAGTTCTTC.

This clone has more than one count but fewer than ten. This rearrangement joins TRBV7-9 to TRBJ2-7; 9 bases are a match to TRBD1. With 5 bases clipped from V and 1 base from J, the junction kept 9 bases outside the gene matches. The CDR3 is 16 amino acids. Germline V gene sequence: CDR1 SEHNR, CDR2 FQNEAQ (reference sequence). This CDR3 is CASSATGTGPSYEQYF. CDR3 DNA sequence: TGTGCCAGCAGCGCCACCGGGACAGGGCCTTCCTACGAGCAGTACTTC.

The V gene is TRBV7-3, the J gene TRBJ2-7; D is unclear. The CDR3 runs 13 residues. The V gene's germline CDR1 is SGHTA and CDR2 FQGTGA. Trimming stripped 4 bases from V and 4 bases from J, with 11 bases between. CDR3 amino acids: CASSSNPLYEQYF. The DNA for the CDR3 is TGTGCCAGCAGCTCTAATCCCCTATACGAGCAGTACTTC.

The table lists this clone with a count of one. The chain links TRBV7-6 to TRBJ1-6; 7 bases line up with TRBD1. CDR1 and CDR2 (germline): SGHVS, FNYEAQ. The CDR3 consists of 15 residues. With 1 base clipped from V and 7 bases from J, the junction kept 4 bases outside the gene matches. Here the CDR3 DNA reads TGTGCCAGCAGCTTAGGGACAGGTTCAAATTCACCCCTCCACTTT. Translated: CASSLGTGSNSPLHF.